This TCR beta chain came from a study of PD-L1 blockade in urothelial cancer. Described time point: peripheral blood 6 weeks after treatment start. Sample contribution per patient ranged from 1 to 8, covering pretreatment and on-treatment. V dropped 0 bases and J dropped 7; count of bases not matched to a gene: 8. CDR1 is SGHDN and CDR2 is FVKESK in the germline V gene. The CDR3 spans 17 residues. The assay was immunoSEQ multiplex PCR, and TCRdb's table has in-frame clones only and misses some. This table holds approximately 25,000 clones, around 82% found once. This receptor was obtained from a man in his 70s with urothelial cancer. Material: PBMCs, obtained around atezolizumab (anti-PD-L1) treatment. The chain employs TRBV14 and TRBJ2-1; 11 bases are shared with TRBD2. In DNA, the CDR3 is TGTGCCAGCAGCCAAGATAGGACTAGCGGGTTGAGAAATGAGCAGTTCTTC. Amino acids: CASSQDRTSGLRNEQFF.